This record covers a single T cell receptor beta chain. The authors reverse transcribed roughly 0.5 to 1 ug RNA with random hexamers. The amplification used immunoSEQ multiplex PCR on TCR beta CDR3; it spanned 54 Vbeta and 13 Jbeta. Using its own MiXCR run on the immunoSEQ multiplex PCR reads, TCRdb lists one record per CDR3 protein. This sample carries 160,000 or so distinct CDR3 sequences, about 95% of them seen once, and the ten largest clones take about 0.15%. Sequencing of TCR beta was undertaken in CD8+ and CD4+ T cells derived from blood. Negative isolation was used for CD8+ and CD4+ T cells, and FACS enrichment was applied to TEMRA cells. The data stem from a study of CD8 T cells in Susac syndrome. Deletions cut 6 bases from V and 0 bases from J, with 12 bases between. This CDR3 spans 14 amino acids. Germline CDR1 and CDR2: DFQATT and SNEGSKA (reference sequence).

J is TRBJ1-3 and V is TRBV20-1; D is uncertain. Sequenced sample: CD8+ T cells from PBMCs. This receptor was identified in a human donor with multiple sclerosis. In DNA, the CDR3 is TGCAGTGCCCGCGACCCGAGCTCTGGAAACACCATATATTTT. Its translation: CSARDPSSGNTIYF.